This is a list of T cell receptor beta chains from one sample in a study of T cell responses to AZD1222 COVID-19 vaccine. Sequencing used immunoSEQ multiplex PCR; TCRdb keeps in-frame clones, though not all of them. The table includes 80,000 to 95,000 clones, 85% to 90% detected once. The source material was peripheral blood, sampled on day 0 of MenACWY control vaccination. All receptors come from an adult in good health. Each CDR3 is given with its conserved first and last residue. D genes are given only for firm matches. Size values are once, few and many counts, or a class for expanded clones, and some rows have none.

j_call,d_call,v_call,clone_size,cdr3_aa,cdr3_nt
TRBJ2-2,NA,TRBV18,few,CASSPYVGELFF,TGTGCCAGCTCACCTTATGTCGGGGAGCTGTTTTTT
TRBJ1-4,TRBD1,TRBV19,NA,CASSTSLGQGEKLFF,TGTGCCAGTAGTACTTCCCTGGGACAGGGGGAAAAACTGTTTTTT
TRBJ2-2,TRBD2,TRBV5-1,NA,CASSSGGGGTGELFF,TGCGCCAGCAGCTCCGGCGGGGGAGGCACCGGGGAGCTGTTTTTT
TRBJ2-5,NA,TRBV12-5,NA,CASGLVGVETQYF,TGTGCTAGTGGTTTGGTGGGGGTGGAGACCCAGTACTTC
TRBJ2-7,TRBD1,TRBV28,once,CASSEGQSYEQYF,TGTGCCAGCAGTGAGGGACAGTCCTACGAGCAGTACTTC
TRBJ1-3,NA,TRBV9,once,CASSDPGNTIYF,TGTGCCAGCAGCGACCCTGGAAACACCATATATTTT
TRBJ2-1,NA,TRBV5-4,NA,CASRNLGFHRVGEQFF,TGTGCCAGCAGGAACTTGGGATTCCATCGAGTAGGGGAGCAGTTCTTC
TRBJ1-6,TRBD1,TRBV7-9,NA,CASSLSGQGNSPLHF,TGTGCCAGCAGCTTATCAGGACAGGGTAATTCACCCCTCCACTTT
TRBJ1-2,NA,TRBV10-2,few,CASSDPTFDGYTF,TGCGCCAGCAGTGATCCGACCTTCGACGGCTACACCTTC
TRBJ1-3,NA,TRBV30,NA,CAWSVRVGGAGNTIYF,TGTGCCTGGAGTGTAAGGGTAGGAGGGGCTGGAAACACCATATATTTT
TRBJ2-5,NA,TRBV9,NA,CASSTGRQETQYF,TGTGCCAGCAGCACGGGACGGCAAGAGACCCAGTACTTC
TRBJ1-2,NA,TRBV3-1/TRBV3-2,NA,CASSQDWQGSGYTF,TGTGCCAGCAGCCAAGATTGGCAGGGCAGTGGCTACACCTTC
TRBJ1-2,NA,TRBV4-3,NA,CASKLRDNQNYGYTF,TGCGCCAGCAAGTTAAGGGACAACCAAAACTATGGCTACACCTTC
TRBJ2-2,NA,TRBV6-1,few,CASREGPANTGELFF,TGTGCCAGCAGGGAAGGGCCAGCGAACACCGGGGAGCTGTTTTTT
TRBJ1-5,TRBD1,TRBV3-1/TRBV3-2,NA,CASSQDAGQGLQPQHF,TGTGCCAGCAGCCAAGACGCGGGACAGGGTCTTCAGCCCCAGCATTTT
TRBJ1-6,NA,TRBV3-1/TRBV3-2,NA,CASSPGGYNSPLHF,TGTGCCAGCAGCCCCGGCGGGTATAATTCACCCCTCCACTTT
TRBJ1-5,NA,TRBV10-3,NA,CAISHGGAGDQPQHF,TGTGCCATCAGTCACGGGGGGGCGGGCGATCAGCCCCAGCATTTT
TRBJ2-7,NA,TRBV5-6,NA,CASSNAGGSYEQYF,TGTGCCAGCAGCAACGCCGGGGGATCCTACGAGCAGTACTTC
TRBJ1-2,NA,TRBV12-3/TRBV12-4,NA,CASSPRYGGGYTF,TGTGCCAGCAGTCCACGCTACGGAGGTGGCTACACCTTC
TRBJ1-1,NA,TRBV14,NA,CASSRLTVNTEAFF,TGTGCCAGCAGCCGACTTACAGTGAACACTGAAGCTTTCTTT
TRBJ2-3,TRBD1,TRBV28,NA,CASSFLGQGHTDTQYF,TGTGCCAGCAGTTTCCTCGGACAGGGCCACACAGATACGCAGTATTTT
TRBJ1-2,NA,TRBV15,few,CATSRDLARGYGYTF,TGTGCCACCAGCAGAGATCTCGCCCGGGGCTATGGCTACACCTTC
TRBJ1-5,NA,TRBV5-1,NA,CASSHTAEGQPQHF,TGCGCCAGCAGCCACACCGCCGAGGGGCAGCCCCAGCATTTT
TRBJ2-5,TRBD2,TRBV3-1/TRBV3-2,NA,CASSRRGEKTQYF,TGTGCCAGCAGCCGCCGGGGGGAAAAGACCCAGTACTTC
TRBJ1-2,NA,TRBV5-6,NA,CADPEGGGYTF,TGTGCCGACCCCGAAGGAGGAGGCTACACCTTC
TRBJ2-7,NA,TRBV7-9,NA,CASSPFIGNSYEQYF,TGTGCCAGCAGCCCATTCATCGGGAACTCCTACGAGCAGTACTTC
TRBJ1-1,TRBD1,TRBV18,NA,CASSQDRVGNTEAFF,TGTGCCAGCTCACAAGACAGGGTGGGGAACACTGAAGCTTTCTTT
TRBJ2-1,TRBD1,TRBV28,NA,CASGRDRYYNEQFF,TGTGCCAGCGGTCGGGACAGGTATTACAATGAGCAGTTCTTC
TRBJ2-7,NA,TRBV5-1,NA,CASRYLSGTYEQYF,TGCGCCAGCCGTTACCTAAGCGGCACCTACGAGCAGTACTTC
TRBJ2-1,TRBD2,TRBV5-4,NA,CASRMAGASTFSSYNEQFF,TGTGCCAGCAGAATGGCGGGAGCCTCGACTTTTTCCTCCTACAATGAGCAGTTCTTC
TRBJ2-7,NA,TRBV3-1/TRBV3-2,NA,CASSLEGGLYEQYF,TGTGCCAGCAGCCTCGAGGGGGGCCTCTACGAGCAGTACTTC
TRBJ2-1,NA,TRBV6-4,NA,CASSRELDSYNEQFF,TGTGCCAGCAGTAGGGAACTAGACTCCTACAATGAGCAGTTCTTC
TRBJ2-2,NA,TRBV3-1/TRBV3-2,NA,CASSQAGTGELFF,TGTGCCAGCAGCCAGGCCGGGACCGGGGAGCTGTTTTTT
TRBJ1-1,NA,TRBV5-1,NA,CASSLDVRGNTEAFF,TGCGCCAGCAGCTTGGATGTCAGGGGTAACACTGAAGCTTTCTTT
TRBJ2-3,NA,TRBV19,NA,CASSISTGNTDTQYF,TGTGCCAGTAGTATTTCGACGGGAAACACAGATACGCAGTATTTT
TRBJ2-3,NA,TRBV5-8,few,CASSLAQTDTQYF,TGTGCCAGCAGCTTGGCCCAGACCGATACGCAGTATTTT
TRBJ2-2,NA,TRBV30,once,CAWTPGTGELFF,TGTGCCTGGACCCCGGGAACCGGGGAGCTGTTTTTT
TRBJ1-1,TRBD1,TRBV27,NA,CASRTDRPNTEAFF,TGTGCCAGCAGGACGGACAGGCCGAACACTGAAGCTTTCTTT
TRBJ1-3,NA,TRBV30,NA,CAWSSPLGTIYF,TGTGCCTGGAGTTCGCCTCTTGGCACCATATATTTT
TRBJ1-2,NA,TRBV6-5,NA,CASSSGANYGYTF,TGTGCCAGCAGCTCAGGGGCGAACTATGGCTACACCTTC
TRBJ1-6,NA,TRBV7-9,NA,CASSLGHDNSPLHF,TGTGCCAGCAGCTTGGGACACGATAATTCACCCCTCCACTTT
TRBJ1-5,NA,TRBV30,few,CAWIYLKPYRVNQPQHF,TGTGCCTGGATCTACCTCAAACCCTACAGAGTCAATCAGCCCCAGCATTTT
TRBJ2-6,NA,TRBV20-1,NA,CSASRDAGANVLTF,TGCAGTGCTAGTCGGGATGCCGGGGCCAACGTCCTGACTTTC
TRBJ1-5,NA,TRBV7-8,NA,CASSPSNRNVHQPQHF,TGTGCCAGCAGCCCATCCAACAGGAACGTTCATCAGCCCCAGCATTTT
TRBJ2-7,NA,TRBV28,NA,CASSRGLRYEQYF,TGTGCCAGCAGTAGGGGACTCCGGTACGAGCAGTACTTC
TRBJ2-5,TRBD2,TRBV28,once,CASSPLGAGERETQYF,TGTGCCAGCAGTCCCCTAGGAGCGGGAGAGAGGGAGACCCAGTACTTC
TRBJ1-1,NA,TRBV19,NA,CASSVQRNTEAFF,TGTGCCAGTAGTGTACAGAGGAACACTGAAGCTTTCTTT
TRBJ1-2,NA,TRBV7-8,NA,CASSDSRDTYGQSNYGYTF,TGTGCCAGCAGCGACTCTCGGGACACCTACGGTCAGTCTAACTATGGCTACACCTTC